The 20 T cell receptor beta chains below were found in one sample sequenced in a study of early T cells in non-severe SARS-CoV-2 infection (dated by TCRdb to the early 2020s). Libraries were constructed by 5' RACE. Instrument used: NextSeq 500. TCRdb applied fastp at Q25 and MiXCR to the public reads, then kept only in-frame beta chains. Every entry covers one CDR3 protein and lists the most common genes and DNA from its rows. The sample profile shows 85,000 to 100,000 distinct CDR3 sequences; about 15% of them were found once. Roughly 1.2% of the sample belongs to the ten largest clones. What was sequenced was whole blood. The receptor source for this set is an adult who was a healthcare worker with PCR-confirmed SARS-CoV-2 infection or an uninfected control (not recorded which).

This clonotype has only a few counts. The chain uses TRBV29-1 and TRBJ1-2; maybe TRBD1 (5 bases). The germline V gene has CDR1 SQVTM and CDR2 ANQGSEA. The CDR3 spans 12 residues. Between the trimmed V and J ends, which lost 7 bases and 8 bases, there was a span of 17 bases. Here the CDR3 reads CSGLGAEGGYTF. DNA of the CDR3: TGCAGCGGCCTCGGGGCCGAAGGAGGCTACACCTTC.

There are a few counts of this clonotype. The chain combines TRBV11-2 with TRBJ1-1, with D unclear. Germline V lookup: CDR1 SGHAT, CDR2 FQNNGV. With 1 base removed from V and 1 base from J, the gap between germline ends came to 13 bases. The CDR3 has 16 residues. CDR3 coding DNA: TGTGCCAGCAGCTTAGGGACCGGGATCTGGAACACTGAAGCTTTCTTT. Translation: CASSLGTGIWNTEAFF.

This clonotype was recorded many times. The gene calls are TRBV12-3 or TRBV12-4 and TRBJ1-2; 8 bases fit TRBD1. The CDR3 loop spans 15 amino acids. The ends lost 5 bases at V and 8 bases at J; junction bases unmatched: 13. CDR3 sequence: CASSPRTGIPEGYTF. The CDR3 coding sequence is TGTGCCAGCAGTCCTCGGACAGGGATTCCTGAGGGCTACACCTTC.

This chain links TRBV5-1 with TRBJ1-1; D is uncertain. There are 14 residues in the CDR3. V gave up 5 bases and J gave up 6 bases, with 17 bases separating them. CDR1 and CDR2 (germline): SGHRS, YFSETQ. The CDR3 here is CASSFEVGNAEAFF. DNA for the CDR3: TGCGCCAGCAGTTTTGAGGTGGGAAACGCTGAAGCTTTCTTT. The full variable domain, its missing parts supplied by reference TRBV5-1 and TRBJ1-1, is KAGVTQTPRYLIKTRGQQVTLSCSPISGHRSVSWYQQTPGQGLQFLFEYFSETQRNKGNFPGRFSGRQFSNSRSEMNVSTLELGDSALYLCASSFEVGNAEAFFGQGTRLTVV.

This clonotype showed up many times. The CDR3 DNA reads as TGCGCCAGCAGCCAACTTTCAGGGGTAGGGAAGGATACGCAGTATTTT. Amino acid sequence: CASSQLSGVGKDTQYF. V usage is TRBV4-3 and J usage is TRBJ2-3; the D gene is possibly TRBD1 (6 bases). This CDR3 contains 16 residues. V lost 2 bases, J lost 6 bases, and 18 bases lay in between. The germline CDR1 and CDR2 sequences are LGHNA and YSLEER.

Concerning this clonotype itself: Here the CDR3 omits its conserved ending phenylalanine or tryptophan, so a read error is the likely source. V usage is TRBV19 and J usage is TRBJ1-5; D gene ambiguous. Germline loops: CDR1 LNHDA, CDR2 SQIVND (reference sequence). This CDR3 region has 12 residues. The V gene lost 4 bases and the J gene lost 6 bases, with 7 bases spanning the gap. CDR3 amino acids: CASSTAIQPQHS. As DNA, the CDR3 is TGTGCCAGTAGTACCGCGATTCAGCCCCAGCATTCT.

The V gene is TRBV7-9, the J gene TRBJ1-1; D gene unclear. CDR1 and CDR2 from the germline V gene are SEHNR and FQNEAQ (reference sequence). CDR3 length equals 14 residues. V lost 2 bases, J lost 1 base, and 8 bases lay in between. In nucleotides, the CDR3 is TGTGCCAGCAGCTTACCAACGAGGAACACTGAAGCTTTCTTT. Its protein product is CASSLPTRNTEAFF.

This clonotype was found a few times. This chain joins TRBV7-9 and TRBJ2-2; perhaps TRBD2 as D (5 bases). Trimming pared 4 bases from V and 1 base from J, leaving 19 bases between. Germline values: CDR1 SEHNR, CDR2 FQNEAQ (reference sequence). The CDR3 runs 18 residues. The CDR3 spells CASSSSPLLARNTGELFF. DNA of the CDR3: TGTGCCAGCAGCTCGTCTCCCCTATTAGCGCGGAACACCGGGGAGCTGTTTTTT.

The V and J genes are TRBV4-3 and TRBJ2-1; D is unclear. Trimming left V 0 bases short and J 2 bases short, with 11 bases between. The germline gives CDR1 LGHNA, CDR2 YSLEER. The CDR3 spans 16 residues. The chain's CDR3 is CASSQDSNSPYNEQFF. DNA for the CDR3: TGCGCCAGCAGCCAAGATTCCAACTCTCCCTACAATGAGCAGTTCTTC.

This sequence joins TRBV11-2 and TRBJ2-1, with D tentatively TRBD1 or TRBD2 (5 bases each). CDR1 and CDR2 (germline): SGHAT, FQNNGV. This CDR3 comprises 12 residues. Trimming stripped 6 bases from V and 10 bases from J, with 13 bases between. CDR3 loop: CASSHRDVEQFF. The CDR3 region has the DNA TGTGCCAGCAGTCACCGGGACGTAGAGCAGTTCTTC. The full variable domain, in which reference TRBV11-2 and TRBJ2-1 provide the parts outside the CDR3, is EAGVAQSPRYKIIEKRQSVAFWCNPISGHATLYWYQQILGQGPKLLIQFQNNGVVDDSQLPKDRFSAERLKGVDSTLKIQPAKLEDSAVYLCASSHRDVEQFFGPGTRLTVL.

The chain carries TRBV7-2 and TRBJ2-7; TRBD1 might be the D (6 bases). Germline lookup yields CDR1 SGHTA and CDR2 FQGNSA. The CDR3 sequence is 14 residues long. Trimming pared 5 bases from V and 2 bases from J, leaving 13 bases between. The CDR3 loop reads CASSMGTLAYEQYF. The CDR3 coding sequence is TGTGCCAGCAGCATGGGGACATTAGCCTACGAGCAGTACTTC.

V usage is TRBV7-6 and J usage is TRBJ2-1; 10 bases are a match to TRBD1. In germline, CDR1 is SGHVS, CDR2 FNYEAQ. Germline trimming cut 5 bases from V and 4 bases from J; bases unmatched to any gene: 17. This CDR3 is built from 19 residues. CDR3 in amino acids: CASSQPGQGPRGKYNEQFF. The CDR3 coding sequence is TGTGCCAGCAGCCAGCCGGGACAGGGGCCCCGCGGGAAATACAATGAGCAGTTCTTC.

The chain couples TRBV20-1 to TRBJ2-1; possibly TRBD1 or TRBD2 for D (5 bases each). CDR3 size: 16 residues. Germline V gene sequence: CDR1 DFQATT, CDR2 SNEGSKA (reference sequence). V lost 0 bases and J lost 6, with 18 bases in between. The CDR3 region has the DNA TGCAGTGCTAGAGATCCTGGGGGTGGTCCCCCCAATGAGCAGTTCTTC. Translated, it gives CSARDPGGGPPNEQFF.

The sample holds a few counts of this clonotype. The chain employs TRBV12-3 or TRBV12-4 and TRBJ1-5; a possible D gene is TRBD1 (5 bases). There are 14 residues in the CDR3. V lost 5 bases to trimming and J lost 7 bases, with 15 bases between them. As DNA, the CDR3 is TGTGCCAGCAGTAACAGGTGGCCTGGGCAGCCCCAGCATTTT. Amino acid sequence: CASSNRWPGQPQHF.

The gene calls are TRBV7-2 and TRBJ2-3; TRBD2 matches 12 bases. CDR1 and CDR2 (germline): SGHTA, FQGNSA. The CDR3 contains 18 residues. Trimming at V came to 5 bases and at J to 0 bases, leaving 9 bases not matched to a gene. This chain's CDR3 is CASSQTGLAGTSTDTQYF. The CDR3 coding sequence is TGTGCCAGCAGCCAAACAGGACTAGCGGGGACCAGCACAGATACGCAGTATTTT.

This clonotype was observed a handful of times. The V call is TRBV20-1, the J call TRBJ2-2; 8 nucleotides match TRBD2. The J segment lost 6 bases and the V segment lost 7 bases, leaving 13 bases of the junction unmatched. The germline V gene encodes CDR1 DFQATT and CDR2 SNEGSKA (reference sequence). The CDR3 is made up of 15 amino acids. For the CDR3, the DNA is TGCAGTGTCTCGGGGAGCGGGAGAGGATCCGGGGAGCTGTTTTTT. Residues: CSVSGSGRGSGELFF.

This clonotype has a handful of counts. The gene calls are TRBV20-1 and TRBJ2-7; TRBD2 agrees at 11 bases. The ends lost 5 bases at V and 4 bases at J; junction bases unmatched: 10. Germline CDR1 and CDR2: DFQATT and SNEGSKA (reference sequence). This CDR3 is 15 amino acids long. CDR3 sequence reads: CSAELTSGGRYEQYF. The CDR3 DNA sequence: TGCAGTGCTGAACTCACTAGCGGGGGACGGTACGAGCAGTACTTC.

The rearrangement uses TRBV28 and TRBJ1-1; D is unclear. The V gene lost 5 bases and the J gene lost 2 bases, with 18 bases spanning the gap. There are 16 residues in the CDR3. CDR1 and CDR2 (germline): MDHEN, SYDVKM. The CDR3, as DNA: TGTGCCAGCAGTCCACTTATACTCCCAGTAAACACTGAAGCTTTCTTT. Protein sequence: CASSPLILPVNTEAFF.

The chain employs TRBV6-1 and TRBJ2-4; either TRBD1 or TRBD2 may fit D (6 bases each). This CDR3 comprises 16 residues. V lost 4 bases and J lost 1, with 14 bases in between. CDR1 and CDR2 from the germline V gene are MNHNS and SASEGT. In DNA form, the CDR3 reads TGTGCCAGCAGTGGGTGGGGGGCATCCGCCAAAAACATTCAGTACTTC. This codes for CASSGWGASAKNIQYF.

A few counts support this clonotype. This rearrangement joins TRBV20-1 to TRBJ2-1, with TRBD2 matching 8 bases. This CDR3 has 17 residues. Per germline, CDR1 DFQATT and CDR2 SNEGSKA (reference sequence). Trimming cost V 0 bases and J 4 bases; bases outside gene matches: 11. The CDR3: CSARDVAGGPPYNEQFF. The CDR3 nucleotides read TGCAGTGCTAGAGATGTCGCGGGGGGCCCTCCTTACAATGAGCAGTTCTTC.